This TCR beta chain was profiled in a study of identical twins. TCRdb processed the 5' RACE reads anew with MiXCR; each CDR3 protein has one entry. The sample carries more than 400,000 distinct CDR3 sequences, roughly 15% recorded once. The V end lost 5 bases, the J end lost 5 bases, and 12 bases lay between the germline ends. The CDR3 length is 13 residues. Germline CDR1 is SEHNR and CDR2 is FQNEAQ (reference sequence). These data also featured in a second study, about yellow fever vaccine responses in identical twins.

This sequence joins TRBV7-9 and TRBJ1-2; D is uncertain. The sequence was obtained from a woman aged 18-29 years in good health. The sequenced sample was CD4+ T cells sorted from blood. This CDR3 is CASSKRAGYGYTF. CDR3 DNA sequence: TGTGCCAGCAGCAAAAGGGCTGGGTATGGCTACACCTTC.